One and the same sample provided the 2 T cell receptor beta chains below, sequenced in a study of blood T cell repertoires in COVID-19. Data came from immunoSEQ multiplex PCR; TCRdb stores just in-frame clones and leaves some out. The sample includes roughly 160,000 clones, 88% seen only once; the top ten take roughly 24%. Source material: peripheral blood. These receptors all stem from a man aged 60-69 years with acute or convalescent COVID-19.

V is TRBV6-4 and J is TRBJ2-3; a weak D match, TRBD2 (6 bases). The germline V gene has CDR1 MRHNA and CDR2 SNTAGT. Trimming removed 7 bases from V and 2 bases from J, with 13 bases in between. The CDR3 covers 14 residues. DNA for the CDR3: TGTGCCAGCAAGTCCAGCGGGTCCACAGATACGCAGTATTTT. It translates to CASKSSGSTDTQYF.

The chain uses TRBV19 and TRBJ1-1, with 9 bases fitting TRBD1. The ends lost 4 bases at V and 0 bases at J; junction bases unmatched: 3. Looked up from germline, CDR1 is LNHDA and CDR2 is SQIVND (reference sequence). CDR3 size: 15 residues. The CDR3 reads CASSTDRGMNTEAFF. CDR3 in DNA: TGTGCCAGTAGTACAGACAGGGGGATGAACACTGAAGCTTTCTTT.